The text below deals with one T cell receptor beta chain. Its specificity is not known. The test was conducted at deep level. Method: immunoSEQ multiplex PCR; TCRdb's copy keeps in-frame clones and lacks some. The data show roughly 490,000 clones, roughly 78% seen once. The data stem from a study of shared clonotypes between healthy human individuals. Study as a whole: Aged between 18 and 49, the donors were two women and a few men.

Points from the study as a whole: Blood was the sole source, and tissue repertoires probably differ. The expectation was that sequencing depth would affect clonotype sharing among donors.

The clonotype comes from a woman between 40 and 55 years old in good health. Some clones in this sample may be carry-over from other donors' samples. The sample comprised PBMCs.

The CDR3 DNA is TGTGCCAGCAGCCCACGGGGGTGGGATTCGTCCTACGAGCAGTACTTC. Protein product: CASSPRGWDSSYEQYF. The chain combines TRBV27 with TRBJ2-7; D possibly corresponds to TRBD2 (6 bases). Germline-derived CDR1 and CDR2 are MNHEY and SMNVEV (reference sequence). The ends were cut back, 6 bases at V and 1 base at J, with 19 bases in the middle. The CDR3 extends over 16 amino acids.